These 30 T cell receptor beta chains were all obtained from the same sample, sequenced in a study of monozygotic twins with inflammatory bowel disease. TCRdb re-called the 5' RACE reads; every CDR3 protein appears as one record, without DNA. The sample table sets out about 150,000 distinct CDR3 sequences. Sequencing was carried out using blood. The receptors shown here come from a human donor with ulcerative colitis or Crohn's disease, or a healthy co-twin of an affected twin (not recorded which).

CDR3 protein: CASSLGTSPYNEQFF. The V and J genes are TRBV7-2 and TRBJ2-1; checking the TCRdb D call of TRBD2 is not possible without DNA. Germline V lookup: CDR1 SGHTA, CDR2 FQGNSA. This CDR3 contains 15 residues.

The V gene is TRBV5-1, the J gene TRBJ2-3; TCRdb lists TRBD1, though no DNA is available to test this call. The CDR3 is made up of 16 amino acids. The V gene's germline CDR1 is SGHRS and CDR2 YFSETQ. CDR3 in amino acids: CASSIRQGSSTDTQYF.

The V gene is TRBV20-1, the J gene TRBJ1-2; TCRdb's D call, TRBD1, is unchecked because there is no DNA. The CDR3 consists of 14 residues. Germline-derived CDR1 and CDR2 are DFQATT and SNEGSKA (reference sequence). The CDR3 protein is CSARDGDRVFGYTF.

V gene TRBV10-3 combines with J gene TRBJ1-4. Germline loops: CDR1 ENHRY, CDR2 SYGVKD. This CDR3 contains 13 residues. The chain's CDR3 is CAISDPRNEKLFF.

The gene calls are TRBV6-1 and TRBJ2-1. This CDR3 spans 11 amino acids. Germline V CDR1 and CDR2: MNHNS, SASEGT. This CDR3 is CASSALLEGSF.

V gene TRBV11-2 combines with J gene TRBJ2-4. Germline CDR1 and CDR2: SGHAT and FQNNGV. CDR3 size: 13 residues. CDR3 protein: CASSLLGKNIQYF. The complete variable domain, with remaining parts taken from reference TRBV11-2 and TRBJ2-4, reads EAGVAQSPRYKIIEKRQSVAFWCNPISGHATLYWYQQILGQGPKLLIQFQNNGVVDDSQLPKDRFSAERLKGVDSTLKIQPAKLEDSAVYLCASSLLGKNIQYFGAGTRLSVL.

The V and J genes are TRBV5-6 and TRBJ2-7; checking the TCRdb D call of TRBD1 is not possible without DNA. This CDR3 has 16 residues. Germline assignment: CDR1 SGHDT and CDR2 YYEEEE. The CDR3 loop reads CASSLLEQGRSYEQYF.

CDR3 residues: CASRGTSGIRDTQYF. The chain recombines TRBV4-2 with TRBJ2-3; TCRdb picks TRBD2, but there is no DNA to check that call. The germline CDR1 and CDR2 sequences are LGHNA and YNFKEQ. There are 15 residues in the CDR3.

The V gene is TRBV3-1, the J gene TRBJ2-7; the D call of TRBD1 rests on TCRdb alone, since no DNA is present to check it. CDR3 length: 15 amino acids. Germline assignment: CDR1 LGHDT and CDR2 YNNKEL (reference sequence). The CDR3 sequence: CASSLGQGAVYEQYF.

The CDR3 loop is CAASMGGDSKNMQYF. V usage is TRBV15 and J usage is TRBJ2-4; TCRdb designates TRBD1, a call that cannot be tested without DNA. Germline values: CDR1 LNHNV, CDR2 YYDKDF (reference sequence). The CDR3 length is 15 residues.

The chain uses TRBV12-3 or TRBV12-4 and TRBJ2-7; with no DNA, the TCRdb D assignment of TRBD2 cannot be verified. CDR3 length: 15 residues. CDR3 in amino acids: CAISYVAGVAYEQYF.

The genes are TRBV2 and TRBJ2-7; checking the TCRdb D call of TRBD1 is not possible without DNA. The CDR3 has 13 amino acids. Germline V gene sequence: CDR1 SNHLY, CDR2 FYNNEI. CDR3 sequence: CARDRISSYEQYF.

The rearrangement links TRBV28 to TRBJ1-1. Germline V gene data show CDR1 as MDHEN and CDR2 as SYDVKM. This CDR3 region has 13 residues. This CDR3 is CASSFWVNTEAFF.

The V gene is TRBV10-3, the J gene TRBJ1-5. The germline V gene has CDR1 ENHRY and CDR2 SYGVKD. This CDR3 spans 15 amino acids. CDR3 in amino acids: CAISVDPDGNQPQHF.

The V and J genes are TRBV20-1 and TRBJ1-5. CDR1 is DFQATT, CDR2 SNEGSKA, per germline (reference sequence). This CDR3 is 14 amino acids long. CDR3 in amino acids: CSARERQGGQPQHF.

The chain couples TRBV7-2 to TRBJ2-5; TCRdb calls TRBD1, which cannot be checked without DNA. This CDR3 contains 14 residues. Looked up from germline, CDR1 is SGHTA and CDR2 is FQGNSA. CDR3 protein: CASSLSRVQETQYF.

The V call is TRBV12-3 or TRBV12-4, the J call TRBJ1-5; there is no DNA to check the TCRdb D call of TRBD1. The CDR3 has 15 amino acids. CDR3 residues: CASSEDSYSNQPQHF.

The gene calls are TRBV4-1 and TRBJ1-6; TCRdb returns TRBD1, unconfirmable since there is no DNA. This CDR3 spans 13 amino acids. Germline loops: CDR1 MGHRA, CDR2 YSYEKL. The CDR3 reads CASSFRTGAPLHF.

CDR3 region: CASSQVMNTEAFF. V and J are TRBV14 and TRBJ1-1. This CDR3 comprises 13 residues. CDR1 and CDR2 from the germline V gene are SGHDN and FVKESK. The variable domain in full, with the rest retrieved from reference TRBV14 and TRBJ1-1, is EAGVTQFPSHSVIEKGQTVTLRCDPISGHDNLYWYRRVMGKEIKFLLHFVKESKQDESGMPNNRFLAERTGGTYSTLKVQPAELEDSGVYFCASSQVMNTEAFFGQGTRLTVV.

V usage is TRBV6-5 and J usage is TRBJ2-7; the TCRdb call, TRBD2, lacks DNA for checking. Germline V lookup: CDR1 MNHEY, CDR2 SVGAGI. This CDR3 contains 13 residues. The CDR3 is CASGRDYNYEQYF.

This chain links TRBV28 with TRBJ2-5; TCRdb picks TRBD1, but there is no DNA to check that call. The germline gives CDR1 MDHEN, CDR2 SYDVKM. This CDR3 is built from 13 residues. The CDR3 sequence is CATHDRGPETQYF.

The chain links TRBV18 to TRBJ2-7; the D gene TCRdb calls, TRBD1, cannot be checked with no DNA. Germline CDR1 is KGHSH and CDR2 is LQKENI. The CDR3 runs 14 residues. CDR3 sequence reads: CASFGQRSTYEQYF.

The rearrangement links TRBV3-1 to TRBJ2-7; TCRdb's D gene call, TRBD2, goes unchecked for lack of DNA. The CDR3 is made up of 15 amino acids. Germline V gene data show CDR1 as LGHDT and CDR2 as YNNKEL (reference sequence). CDR3 in amino acids: CASSQDTSGIYEQYF.

The V call is TRBV12-3 or TRBV12-4, the J call TRBJ1-3. The CDR3 loop spans 13 amino acids. The CDR3 here is CASSLTDGNTIYF.

The chain has TRBV5-1 and TRBJ2-7; TCRdb's D call, TRBD2, is unchecked because there is no DNA. The CDR3 sequence is 14 residues long. Germline V gene lookup returns CDR1 SGHRS and CDR2 YFSETQ. The CDR3 region is CASSLEGDVREQYF.

V gene TRBV7-9 combines with J gene TRBJ1-4; TCRdb proposes TRBD1, but this gene call is untestable without DNA. The CDR3 is 15 residues long. CDR1 and CDR2 (germline): SEHNR, FQNEAQ (reference sequence). The CDR3 here is CASSAPRDSNEKLFF.

The chain links TRBV28 to TRBJ1-2; the TCRdb call, TRBD1, lacks DNA for checking. Germline CDR1 MDHEN, CDR2 SYDVKM. This CDR3 spans 12 amino acids. CDR3 protein: CALGGDRYGYTF.

V and J are TRBV18 and TRBJ1-6. Germline assignment: CDR1 KGHSH and CDR2 LQKENI. The CDR3 is made up of 14 amino acids. CDR3 residues: CASSSDGENSPLHF.

The genes are TRBV5-4 and TRBJ2-5; TCRdb indicates TRBD2, and absent DNA this call remains unverified. The CDR3 loop spans 16 amino acids. Germline loops: CDR1 SGHNT, CDR2 YYREEE (reference sequence). The CDR3 sequence: CASSRTSGPRRETQYF.

The chain couples TRBV5-5 to TRBJ2-1; TCRdb's D gene call, TRBD2, goes unchecked for lack of DNA. Germline CDR1 reads SGHKS; CDR2 reads YYEKEE (reference sequence). The CDR3 spans 15 residues. The CDR3 region is CASRRLAGEPNEQFF.